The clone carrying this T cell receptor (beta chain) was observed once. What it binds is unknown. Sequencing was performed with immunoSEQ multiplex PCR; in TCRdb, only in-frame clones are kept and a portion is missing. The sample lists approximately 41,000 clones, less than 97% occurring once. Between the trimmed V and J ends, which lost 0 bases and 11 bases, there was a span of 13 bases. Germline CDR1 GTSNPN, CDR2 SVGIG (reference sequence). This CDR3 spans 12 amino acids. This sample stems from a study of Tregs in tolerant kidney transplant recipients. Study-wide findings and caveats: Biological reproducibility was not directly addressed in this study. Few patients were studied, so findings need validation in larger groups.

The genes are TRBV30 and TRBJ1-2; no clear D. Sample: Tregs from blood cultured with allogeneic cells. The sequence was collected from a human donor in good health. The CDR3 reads CAWSVGGPGYTF. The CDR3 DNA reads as TGTGCCTGGAGTGTAGGAGGGCCGGGGTACACCTTC.